The 23 T cell receptor beta chains reported below all come from one sample, sequenced in a study of blood T cell repertoires in COVID-19. Some clones are missing from TCRdb's copy, which holds only in-frame ones; the method was immunoSEQ multiplex PCR. The sample records 180,000 or so clones, approximately 80% being singletons. The sample taken for sequencing was PBMCs or T cells enriched from blood (not recorded which). These receptors came from a man aged 55 to 70 who had been exposed to COVID-19.

The chain combines TRBV28 with TRBJ2-7; D is unresolved. Per germline, CDR1 MDHEN and CDR2 SYDVKM. V gave up 7 bases and J gave up 3 bases, with 19 bases separating them. The CDR3 has 15 residues. The CDR3 region has the DNA TGTGCCAGCACCCCTCAACCCGATCGCGGCTACGAGCAGTACTTC. This gives the protein CASTPQPDRGYEQYF.

The chain is built from TRBV15 and TRBJ1-4; 7 bases are shared with TRBD1. The CDR3 has 14 amino acids. V was clipped by 4 bases and J by 8 bases; unmatched bases: 7. CDR1 is LNHNV, CDR2 YYDKDF, per germline (reference sequence). The CDR3 is CATSTGQVTEKLFF. The CDR3 bases are TGTGCCACCAGCACCGGACAGGTCACGGAAAAACTGTTTTTT.

The V and J genes are TRBV7-3 and TRBJ2-2, with TRBD2 identical over 7 bases. This CDR3 is 15 amino acids long. The V and J ends lost 5 bases and 0 bases, in that order; junction bases with no gene match: 3. Per germline, CDR1 SGHTA and CDR2 FQGTGA. The CDR3 nucleotides are TGTGCCAGCAGCATAGGGACTACGAACACCGGGGAGCTGTTTTTT. Translating it yields CASSIGTTNTGELFF.

This chain joins TRBV19 and TRBJ2-7; 10 bases fit TRBD1. The CDR3 is 15 amino acids. J gave up 4 bases and V 5 bases, and 8 bases lay outside the gene matches. Germline loops: CDR1 LNHDA, CDR2 SQIVND (reference sequence). The CDR3 nucleotides are TGTGCCAGTAGTCCTAAGGGACAGGGGAATTACGAGCAGTACTTC. Translating it yields CASSPKGQGNYEQYF. The whole variable domain, remainder taken from reference TRBV19 and TRBJ2-7, is DGGITQSPKYLFRKEGQNVTLSCEQNLNHDAMYWYRQDPGQGLRLIYYSQIVNDFQKGDIAEGYSVSREKKESFPLTVTSAQKNPTAFYLCASSPKGQGNYEQYFGPGTRLTVT.

This clone was recorded only once. This sequence joins TRBV29-1 and TRBJ2-1, with TRBD2 as a possible D gene (6 bases). Per the germline V gene, CDR1 is SQVTM and CDR2 is ANQGSEA. The CDR3 contains 14 residues. V was trimmed by 1 base and J by 3 bases, leaving 10 bases between them. CDR3: CSVEAGAGYNEQFF. The DNA for the CDR3 is TGCAGCGTTGAAGCGGGAGCTGGCTACAATGAGCAGTTCTTC.

The rearrangement uses TRBV6-5 and TRBJ2-7, with 9 bases aligning to TRBD2. J gave up 3 bases and V 6 bases, and 3 bases lay outside the gene matches. CDR1 and CDR2 from the germline V gene are MNHEY and SVGAGI. The length of the CDR3 is 13 residues. CDR3: CASRETSGYEQYF. CDR3 bases: TGTGCCAGCAGGGAGACTAGCGGCTACGAGCAGTACTTC.

The genes are TRBV7-2 and TRBJ1-2; 7 bases align to TRBD1. J lost 6 bases, V lost 3 bases, and 13 bases had no gene match. This CDR3 contains 16 residues. From germline, CDR1 is SGHTA and CDR2 FQGNSA. Written as DNA, the CDR3 is TGTGCCAGCAGCTTCTCCAACAGGGGAGAGATTGATGGCTACACCTTC. It codes for CASSFSNRGEIDGYTF.

The chain links TRBV27 to TRBJ1-5; 9 nucleotides agree with TRBD1. V was clipped by 7 bases and J by 2 bases; unmatched bases: 6. The CDR3 has 15 amino acids. Germline CDR1 MNHEY, CDR2 SMNVEV (reference sequence). The CDR3: CASKPGQGRNQPQHF. The CDR3 DNA follows: TGTGCCAGCAAACCGGGACAGGGTCGCAATCAGCCCCAGCATTTT.

This chain uses TRBV7-2 with TRBJ2-5, with D possibly being TRBD2 (6 bases). Looked up from germline, CDR1 is SGHTA and CDR2 is FQGNSA. The CDR3 loop spans 15 amino acids. Trimming took 2 bases from V and 2 from J, leaving 12 bases between them. For the CDR3, the DNA is TGTGCCAGCAGCTTAACTCTAGCGCAACAAGAGACCCAGTACTTC. Its protein product is CASSLTLAQQETQYF.

The V gene is TRBV12-3 or TRBV12-4, the J gene TRBJ1-5, with D perhaps TRBD1 (5 bases). V was cut by 1 base and J by 11 bases, with 12 bases left in between. This CDR3 comprises 13 residues. Written as DNA, the CDR3 is TGTGCCAGCAGTTTAGGGGGGGAAGCCACCCAGCATTTT. Translating it yields CASSLGGEATQHF.

The rearrangement joins TRBV9 to TRBJ2-1, with TRBD2 matching 7 bases. V lost 0 bases to trimming and J lost 2 bases; unmatched junction nucleotides: 5. This CDR3 region has 16 residues. Germline V lookup: CDR1 SGDLS, CDR2 YYNGEE. CDR3 loop: CASSVDLAGAYNEQFF. CDR3 in DNA: TGTGCCAGCAGCGTAGATTTGGCGGGAGCCTACAATGAGCAGTTCTTC.

This clone was observed a few times. The CDR3 here is CASSDLSSGTYNEQFF. DNA for the CDR3: TGTGCCAGCAGTGACTTATCTAGCGGGACCTACAATGAGCAGTTCTTC. The rearrangement links TRBV6-4 to TRBJ2-1; 9 bases align to TRBD2. Trimming cost V 1 base and J 2 bases; bases outside gene matches: 3. Germline V gene sequence: CDR1 MRHNA, CDR2 SNTAGT. This CDR3 has 16 residues.

This clone was counted only a few times. V is TRBV7-2 and J is TRBJ2-5, with TRBD2 as a possible D gene (5 bases). Germline-derived CDR1 and CDR2 are SGHTA and FQGNSA. The CDR3 contains 14 residues. V dropped 7 bases and J dropped 6 bases, with 18 bases sitting between them. CDR3 residues: CASNPAGVVQTQYF. DNA for the CDR3: TGTGCCAGCAATCCGGCGGGCGTAGTCCAGACCCAGTACTTC.

The chain recombines TRBV28 with TRBJ2-2; 7 positions agree with TRBD2. CDR3 size: 14 residues. Losses at the gene ends were 8 bases for V and 2 bases for J; bases not matched to a gene: 5. Germline-derived CDR1 and CDR2 are MDHEN and SYDVKM. CDR3 nucleotides: TGTGCCAGCCGGCCTAGCGGAAACACCGGGGAGCTGTTTTTT. Translating it yields CASRPSGNTGELFF.

This sequence joins TRBV7-2 and TRBJ2-7, with a weak D call TRBD1 (6 bases). Germline V gene lookup returns CDR1 SGHTA and CDR2 FQGNSA. Trimming shortened V by 5 bases and J by 2 bases, and 13 bases separated the two germline ends. The length of the CDR3 is 14 residues. Written as DNA, the CDR3 is TGTGCCAGCAGCCCCCGGACAGTACCCTACGAGCAGTACTTC. Amino acids: CASSPRTVPYEQYF.

The V and J genes are TRBV6-5 and TRBJ2-7, with 10 bases identical to TRBD2. The CDR3 has 14 amino acids. Looked up from germline, CDR1 is MNHEY and CDR2 is SVGAGI. Trimming cost V 6 bases and J 2 bases; bases outside gene matches: 4. CDR3 DNA sequence: TGTGCCAGCAGACTAGCGGGACTCACCTACGAGCAGTACTTC. Its protein is CASRLAGLTYEQYF.

The chain recombines TRBV12-3 or TRBV12-4 with TRBJ2-1; D possibly corresponds to TRBD2 (5 bases). Trimming cost V 2 bases and J 4 bases, with 6 bases left between them. The CDR3 spans 13 residues. Here the CDR3 DNA reads TGTGCCAGCAGTTTACGGGGATACAATGAGCAGTTCTTC. This sequence encodes CASSLRGYNEQFF.

This clone came up a few times. This chain links TRBV28 with TRBJ1-2, with a tentative D call TRBD1 (6 bases). Deletions cut 6 bases from V and 3 bases from J, with 17 bases between. This CDR3 has 15 residues. Germline CDR1 and CDR2: MDHEN and SYDVKM. Here the CDR3 reads CASSRGQSFDYGYTF. DNA of the CDR3: TGTGCCAGCAGCCGTGGACAGTCCTTCGACTATGGCTACACCTTC.

This rearrangement joins TRBV7-9 to TRBJ2-1; TRBD2 matches 8 bases. This CDR3 is built from 15 residues. Germline V gives CDR1 SEHNR, CDR2 FQNEAQ (reference sequence). V lost 0 bases to trimming and J lost 7 bases; unmatched junction nucleotides: 5. DNA of the CDR3: TGTGCCAGCAGCTTAGCGGCGGGAGGTATTAATGAGCAGTTCTTC. Protein product: CASSLAAGGINEQFF. The variable domain in full, with the rest retrieved from reference TRBV7-9 and TRBJ2-1, is DTGVSQNPRHKITKRGQNVTFRCDPISEHNRLYWYRQTLGQGPEFLTYFQNEAQLEKSRLLSDRFSAERPKGSFSTLEIQRTEQGDSAMYLCASSLAAGGINEQFFGPGTRLTVL.

This clone was detected many times. This chain links TRBV27 with TRBJ2-1; 8 bases are shared with TRBD2. V gave up 2 bases and J gave up 9 bases; unmatched junction bases: 6. The germline V gene has CDR1 MNHEY and CDR2 SMNVEV (reference sequence). This CDR3 contains 14 residues. The CDR3 spells CASSLGTSQFEQFF. The CDR3 region has the DNA TGTGCCAGCAGTTTAGGGACTAGTCAGTTTGAGCAGTTCTTC.

This sequence joins TRBV27 and TRBJ1-3; a weak D match, TRBD1 (6 bases). This CDR3 has 15 residues. Trimming removed 4 bases from V and 4 bases from J, with 14 bases in between. The germline V gene has CDR1 MNHEY and CDR2 SMNVEV (reference sequence). The CDR3 here is CASSSLGQTGNTIYF. CDR3 nucleotide sequence: TGTGCCAGCAGTTCGCTCGGACAGACAGGAAACACCATATATTTT.

The rearrangement uses TRBV6-5 and TRBJ2-6; unclear D gene. Trimming took 7 bases from V and 4 from J, leaving 11 bases between them. Germline CDR1 reads MNHEY; CDR2 reads SVGAGI. CDR3 length: 14 residues. The CDR3 sequence: CASNAEWGANVLTF. The DNA for the CDR3 is TGTGCCAGCAATGCGGAGTGGGGGGCCAACGTCCTGACTTTC.

J is TRBJ2-1 and V is TRBV5-1; 10 nucleotides line up with TRBD1. The CDR3 has 17 amino acids. V shed 3 bases, J shed 7 bases, and the junction held 13 bases outside the gene matches. Germline CDR1 reads SGHRS; CDR2 reads YFSETQ. CDR3 sequence (DNA): TGCGCCAGCAGCTCGCAACCCGGGACAGGGGTGGGGAATGAGCAGTTCTTC. Its protein is CASSSQPGTGVGNEQFF.